This T cell receptor beta chain was retrieved from a study of T-cell memory formation after mild COVID-19. For the study at large: Largely, TCR clusters stayed within a single donor.

For this clonotype: The antigen is not known.

General study results and limits: Shrinking CD4+ clones were chiefly CM and EM; CD8+ ones were chiefly EMRA. Pre-infection memory held some responding clones, suggesting pre-existing cross-reactive T cells responded. Day 15 to 85 contracting clones showed balanced CD4/CD8; later expanders leaned CD4+.

Germline values: CDR1 SQVTM, CDR2 ANQGSEA. Trimming shortened V by 1 base and J by 0 bases, and 10 bases separated the two germline ends. This CDR3 is 15 amino acids long. In TCRdb, the 5' RACE reads were re-called with MiXCR into one record per CDR3 protein. Of approximately 100,000 distinct CDR3 sequences listed, 15% to 20% were seen once; the top ten hold less than 35%. The sequencing sample was made of PBMCs or a T cell subset sorted from them (not recorded which). The TCR was taken from an adult woman who had mild COVID-19 (a few samples of this study predate the infection). Cell type and time point are not known. The chain is built from TRBV29-1 and TRBJ2-1; no reliable D call. CDR3 nucleotides: TGCAGCGTTGAAGGACACCTCCTCTCCTACAATGAGCAGTTCTTC. Translated, it gives CSVEGHLLSYNEQFF.